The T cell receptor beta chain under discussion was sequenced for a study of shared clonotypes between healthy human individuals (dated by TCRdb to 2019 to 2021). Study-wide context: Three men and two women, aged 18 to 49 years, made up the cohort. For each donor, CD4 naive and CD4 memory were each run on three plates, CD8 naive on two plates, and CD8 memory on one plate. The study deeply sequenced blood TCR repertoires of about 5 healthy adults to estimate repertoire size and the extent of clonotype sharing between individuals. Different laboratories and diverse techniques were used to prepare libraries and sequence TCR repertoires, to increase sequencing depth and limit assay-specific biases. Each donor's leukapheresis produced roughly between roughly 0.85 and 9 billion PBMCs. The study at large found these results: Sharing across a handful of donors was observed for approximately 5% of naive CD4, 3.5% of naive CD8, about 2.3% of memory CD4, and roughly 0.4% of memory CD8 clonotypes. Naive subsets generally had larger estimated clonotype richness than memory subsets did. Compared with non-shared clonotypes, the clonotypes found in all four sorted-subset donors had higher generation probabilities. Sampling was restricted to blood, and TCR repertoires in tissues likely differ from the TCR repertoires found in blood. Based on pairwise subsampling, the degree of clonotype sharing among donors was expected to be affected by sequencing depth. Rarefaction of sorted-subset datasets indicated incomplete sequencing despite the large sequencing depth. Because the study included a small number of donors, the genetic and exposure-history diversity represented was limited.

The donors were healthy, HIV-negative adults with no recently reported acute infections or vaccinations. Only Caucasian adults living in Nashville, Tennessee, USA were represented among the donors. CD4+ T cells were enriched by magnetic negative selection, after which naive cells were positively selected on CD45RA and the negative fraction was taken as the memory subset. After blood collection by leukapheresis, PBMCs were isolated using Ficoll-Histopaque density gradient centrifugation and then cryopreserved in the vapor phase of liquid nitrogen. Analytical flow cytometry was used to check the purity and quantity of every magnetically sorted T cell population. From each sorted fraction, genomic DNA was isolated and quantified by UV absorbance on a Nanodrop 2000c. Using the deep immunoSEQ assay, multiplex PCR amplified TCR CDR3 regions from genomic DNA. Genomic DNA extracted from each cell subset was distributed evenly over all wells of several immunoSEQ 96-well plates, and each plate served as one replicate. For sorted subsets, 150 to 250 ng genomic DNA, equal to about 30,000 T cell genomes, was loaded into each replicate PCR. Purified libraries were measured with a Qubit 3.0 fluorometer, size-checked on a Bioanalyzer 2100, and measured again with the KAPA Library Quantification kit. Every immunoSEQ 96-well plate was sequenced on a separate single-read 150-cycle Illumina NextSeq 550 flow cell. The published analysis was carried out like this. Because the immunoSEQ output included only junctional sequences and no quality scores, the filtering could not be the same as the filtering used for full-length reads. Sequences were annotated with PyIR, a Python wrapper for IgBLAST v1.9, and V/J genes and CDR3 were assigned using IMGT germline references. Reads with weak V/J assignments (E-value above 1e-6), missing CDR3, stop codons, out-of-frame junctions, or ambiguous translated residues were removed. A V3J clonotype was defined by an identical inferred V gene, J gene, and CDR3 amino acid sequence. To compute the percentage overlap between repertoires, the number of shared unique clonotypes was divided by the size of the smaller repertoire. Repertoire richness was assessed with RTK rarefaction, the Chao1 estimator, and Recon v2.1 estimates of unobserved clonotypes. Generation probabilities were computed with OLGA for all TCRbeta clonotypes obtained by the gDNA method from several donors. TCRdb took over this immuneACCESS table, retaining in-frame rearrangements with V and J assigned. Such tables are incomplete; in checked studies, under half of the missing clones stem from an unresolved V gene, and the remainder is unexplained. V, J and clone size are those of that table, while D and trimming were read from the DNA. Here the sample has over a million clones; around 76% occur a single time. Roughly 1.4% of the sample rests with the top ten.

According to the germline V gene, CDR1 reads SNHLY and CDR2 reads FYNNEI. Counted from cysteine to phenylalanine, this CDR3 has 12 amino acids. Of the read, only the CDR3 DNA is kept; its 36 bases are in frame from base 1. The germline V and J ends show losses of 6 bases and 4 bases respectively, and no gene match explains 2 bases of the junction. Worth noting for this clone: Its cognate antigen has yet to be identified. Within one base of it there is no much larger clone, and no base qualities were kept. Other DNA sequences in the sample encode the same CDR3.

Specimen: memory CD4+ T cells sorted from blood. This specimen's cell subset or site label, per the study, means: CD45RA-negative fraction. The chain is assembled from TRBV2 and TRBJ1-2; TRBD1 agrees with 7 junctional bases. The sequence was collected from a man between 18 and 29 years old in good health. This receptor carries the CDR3 CASRAGGYGYTF. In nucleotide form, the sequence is TGTGCCAGCAGGGCAGGGGGCTATGGCTACACCTTC.